Listed here is a single TCR beta chain. Its cognate antigen is unknown. This specimen comes from a study of cytomegalovirus exposure and HLA in healthy donors. The donors belonged to the roughly 110-subject validation cohort, separate from the roughly 720-subject first cohort. Losses at the gene ends were 8 bases for V and 0 bases for J; bases not matched to a gene: 11. Germline CDR1 and CDR2: MRHNA and SNTAGT. The CDR3 is 16 residues long. The method was immunoSEQ multiplex PCR; TCRdb's version includes in-frame clones alone and lacks a portion of them. The sample has about 330,000 clones; about nine tenths are singletons. Points from the study as a whole: Diagnosis of cytomegalovirus status made by the classifier reportedly showed high specificity and sensitivity. Altogether, about 160 TCR beta chains were recorded as cytomegalovirus-associated. Subsequent analysis of the 110 or so validation repertoires found a tendency for first-cohort TCR clusters to co-occur.

The sample taken for sequencing was PBMCs. This TCR was recovered from a young woman in good health and CMV-seropositive. The V and J genes are TRBV6-4 and TRBJ2-3; 7 positions match TRBD1. The CDR3: CASRQPKGASTDTQYF. Written as DNA, the CDR3 is TGTGCCAGCCGCCAACCGAAGGGGGCTAGCACAGATACGCAGTATTTT.